The 32 T cell receptor beta chains below all came from one sample that was sequenced in a study of T cell repertoires in cytomegalovirus infection. In TCRdb, the reads were re-called with MiXCR into one record per CDR3 protein. The sample has about 260,000 distinct CDR3 sequences; approximately 15% are singletons. Sequenced sample: PBMCs. All receptors derive from a human donor in good health (CMV status not recorded). Some clones in this sample may be carry-over from other donors' samples.

The V call is TRBV7-8, the J call TRBJ2-3, with 8 bases identical to TRBD2. This CDR3 spans 16 amino acids. The germline CDR1 and CDR2 sequences are SGHVS and FQNEAQ. With V trimmed by 5 bases and J by 4 bases, 11 bases remained unmatched. This CDR3 reads CASSLGVSGVADTQYF. The CDR3 DNA follows: TGTGCCAGCAGCCTTGGGGTTAGCGGGGTGGCAGATACGCAGTATTTT.

This clonotype appeared many times. The rearrangement uses TRBV7-2 and TRBJ1-4, with no clear D. Per germline, CDR1 SGHTA and CDR2 FQGNSA. Trimming removed 1 base from V and 3 bases from J, with 12 bases in between. The CDR3 runs 16 residues. As DNA, the CDR3 is TGTGCCAGCAGCTTAGTTTCGAGGGTCCCTAATGAAAAACTGTTTTTT. Translated, it gives CASSLVSRVPNEKLFF.

This clonotype was recorded many times. The rearrangement links TRBV7-2 to TRBJ1-2; TRBD1 is a possible D gene (5 bases). The CDR3 spans 15 residues. Germline CDR1 and CDR2: SGHTA and FQGNSA. V was clipped by 2 bases and J by 2 bases, with 12 bases between them. This chain's CDR3 is CASSLTWTPNYGYTF. The CDR3 DNA reads TGTGCCAGCAGCTTAACTTGGACACCCAACTATGGCTACACCTTC.

This clonotype occurred many times. This chain joins TRBV7-9 and TRBJ1-2, with D possibly matching TRBD1 (6 bases). CDR1 and CDR2 from the germline V gene are SEHNR and FQNEAQ (reference sequence). Trimming cost V 4 bases and J 4 bases, with 19 bases left between them. This CDR3 contains 16 residues. CDR3 bases: TGTGCCAGCAGCTCTAACATGGGGGGGCCCATCTATGGCTACACCTTC. It is translated as CASSSNMGGPIYGYTF.

Ten or more counts support this clonotype. The rearrangement links TRBV6-5 to TRBJ2-3; tentative D call: TRBD2 (6 bases). Trimming pared 6 bases from V and 0 bases from J, leaving 16 bases between. Germline lookup yields CDR1 MNHEY and CDR2 SVGAGI. This CDR3 is 16 amino acids long. CDR3 protein: CASSRRVRASTDTQYF. In DNA form, the CDR3 reads TGTGCCAGCAGCCGGAGGGTGAGAGCTAGCACAGATACGCAGTATTTT.

In this sample, this clonotype turned up a few times. The chain recombines TRBV28 with TRBJ2-1; TRBD2 matches 11 bases. This CDR3 is built from 15 residues. In germline, CDR1 is MDHEN, CDR2 SYDVKM. With V trimmed by 5 bases and J by 4 bases, 4 bases remained unmatched. The CDR3, as DNA: TGTGCCAGCAGTCTTAGCGGGAGGGGTTACAATGAGCAGTTCTTC. Translated: CASSLSGRGYNEQFF.

This clonotype was picked up many times. The chain is built from TRBV6-2 or TRBV6-3 and TRBJ1-2; 11 nucleotides agree with TRBD1. V dropped 7 bases and J dropped 4; count of bases not matched to a gene: 8. There are 15 residues in the CDR3. The germline V gene has CDR1 MNHEY and CDR2 SVGEGT. Written as DNA, the CDR3 is TGTGCCAGCACGAGACCGGGACAGGGGGGCTATGGCTACACCTTC. It translates to CASTRPGQGGYGYTF.

This clonotype was recorded many times. The rearrangement uses TRBV7-3 and TRBJ2-3; 7 nucleotides match TRBD2. The CDR3 runs 16 residues. Germline trimming cut 5 bases from V and 0 bases from J; bases unmatched to any gene: 8. The germline V gene encodes CDR1 SGHTA and CDR2 FQGTGA. CDR3 sequence: CASSPAGTTSTDTQYF. The CDR3 nucleotides read TGTGCCAGCAGCCCCGCCGGGACTACTAGCACAGATACGCAGTATTTT.

This clonotype came up a few times. The V gene is TRBV18, the J gene TRBJ2-3; TRBD1 is a possible D gene (6 bases). V lost 1 base to trimming and J lost 1 base, with 21 bases between them. Germline loops: CDR1 KGHSH, CDR2 LQKENI. The CDR3 sequence is 19 residues long. CDR3 in amino acids: CASSPLRTPGDFRTDTQYF. Written as DNA, the CDR3 is TGTGCCAGCTCACCACTCCGCACGCCAGGGGATTTTCGCACAGATACGCAGTATTTT.

This clonotype was seen a few times. The rearrangement links TRBV20-1 to TRBJ2-7; TRBD1 aligns across 7 bases. V lost 5 bases, J lost 0 bases, and 7 bases stayed unmatched. This CDR3 comprises 14 residues. The germline gives CDR1 DFQATT, CDR2 SNEGSKA (reference sequence). CDR3 amino acids: CSADPGGGSYEQYF. The CDR3 bases are TGCAGTGCTGACCCAGGGGGTGGCTCCTACGAGCAGTACTTC.

In this sample, this clonotype turned up a few times. CDR3 in amino acids: CASSSRGGRDNEQFF. CDR3 DNA sequence: TGTGCCAGCAGCTCCCGAGGGGGCCGCGACAATGAGCAGTTCTTC. The chain has TRBV12-3 or TRBV12-4 and TRBJ2-1; 7 positions agree with TRBD1. V was pared by 6 bases and J by 5 bases, with 10 bases of the junction left unmatched. This CDR3 region has 15 residues.

This clonotype appeared many times. V is TRBV10-3 and J is TRBJ2-3; TRBD2 matches 14 bases. The germline CDR1 and CDR2 sequences are ENHRY and SYGVKD. V dropped 6 bases and J dropped 3; count of bases not matched to a gene: 5. The CDR3 is 16 amino acids. In DNA form, the CDR3 reads TGTGCCATCAGCCCCTGGACTAGCGGGAGGACAGATACGCAGTATTTT. Amino acids: CAISPWTSGRTDTQYF.

This clonotype showed up just a few times. CDR3 loop: CSASAASNYGYTF. CDR3 bases: TGCAGTGCTAGCGCGGCTTCTAACTATGGCTACACCTTC. V and J are TRBV20-1 and TRBJ1-2, with D unresolved. V was clipped by 3 bases and J by 0 bases, with 8 bases between them. This CDR3 region has 13 residues. The germline CDR1 and CDR2 sequences are DFQATT and SNEGSKA (reference sequence).

This sequence joins TRBV20-1 and TRBJ2-5; 7 bases map to TRBD1. V dropped 5 bases and J dropped 5; count of bases not matched to a gene: 14. The CDR3 has 15 residues. Germline V CDR1 and CDR2: DFQATT, SNEGSKA (reference sequence). The CDR3 spells CSAASDRSNKETQYF. Here the CDR3 DNA reads TGCAGTGCTGCATCGGACAGGTCCAATAAGGAGACCCAGTACTTC.

This clonotype showed up many times. The chain combines TRBV20-1 with TRBJ2-3; 8 bases fit TRBD2. Looked up from germline, CDR1 is DFQATT and CDR2 is SNEGSKA (reference sequence). The CDR3 is 17 amino acids. J gave up 4 bases and V 3 bases, and 15 bases lay outside the gene matches. The CDR3 DNA reads as TGCAGTGCTAGTCCCCTCGACAGCGGGAGAATCGCAGATACGCAGTATTTT. Translating it yields CSASPLDSGRIADTQYF.

Concerning this clonotype itself: A read error may account for a junction end that differs from germline. The chain employs TRBV5-6 and TRBJ2-5, with a tentative D call TRBD1 (5 bases). Germline assignment: CDR1 SGHDT and CDR2 YYEEEE. The CDR3 contains 14 residues. CDR3 region: CASSWGRAVRTQNF. CDR3 bases: TGTGCCAGCAGCTGGGGCAGGGCCGTCCGGACCCAGAACTTC.

This clonotype was recorded a few times. The chain carries TRBV12-3 or TRBV12-4 and TRBJ1-2; tentatively, D is TRBD1 (6 bases). CDR3 length: 11 residues. V was trimmed by 4 bases and J by 7 bases, leaving 7 bases between them. The CDR3 region has the DNA TGTGCCAGCAGTTCCAGGGGTGGCTACACCTTC. Amino acids: CASSSRGGYTF.

This clonotype has at least ten counts. This chain connects TRBV7-2 to TRBJ2-3; TRBD2 aligns across 8 bases. Germline V gives CDR1 SGHTA, CDR2 FQGNSA. J gave up 5 bases and V 6 bases, and 7 bases lay outside the gene matches. This CDR3 region has 14 residues. CDR3 region: CASSPGGGKDTQYF. The CDR3 bases are TGTGCCAGCAGTCCCGGGGGGGGGAAAGATACGCAGTATTTT.

This clonotype was seen repeatedly, ten times or more. The chain joins TRBV7-2 to TRBJ1-2; 7 bases are shared with TRBD1. CDR3 length: 16 residues. In germline, CDR1 is SGHTA, CDR2 FQGNSA. After removal of 5 bases from V and 1 base from J, the junction contained 10 bases not matched to a gene. The CDR3 spells CASSTEGARFNYGYTF. In DNA, the CDR3 is TGTGCCAGCAGCACCGAGGGGGCGCGGTTTAACTATGGCTACACCTTC.

This clonotype was counted between two and nine times. The chain carries TRBV9 and TRBJ1-1; the D gene is possibly TRBD1 (6 bases). This CDR3 has 15 residues. The germline V and J ends were trimmed by 3 bases and 7 bases, with 19 bases remaining between them. The germline V gene has CDR1 SGDLS and CDR2 YYNGEE. The CDR3: CASSAHSGGLDEAFF. The CDR3 DNA reads TGTGCCAGCAGCGCCCACAGCGGGGGGCTTGATGAAGCTTTCTTT.

This chain joins TRBV5-8 and TRBJ2-7, with D perhaps TRBD1 or TRBD2 (5 bases each). CDR1 is SGHTS and CDR2 is YDEGEE in the germline V gene. The CDR3 loop spans 20 amino acids. V lost 7 bases to trimming and J lost 3 bases, with 35 bases between them. CDR3 sequence (DNA): TGTGCCAGCCCCACGGGGTACCTTCTTGACGGGGCTATCGCCGACTACGAGCAGTACTTC. Amino acid sequence: CASPTGYLLDGAIADYEQYF.

There are many counts of this clonotype. This chain uses TRBV20-1 with TRBJ1-3; D is possibly TRBD1 (6 bases). The CDR3 extends over 16 amino acids. Deletions cut 6 bases from V and 3 bases from J, with 21 bases between. The germline CDR1 and CDR2 sequences are DFQATT and SNEGSKA (reference sequence). The CDR3 here is CSAHQGTGRNGNTIYF. The DNA of the CDR3 is TGCAGTGCCCATCAAGGAACAGGGCGGAATGGAAACACCATATATTTT.

This clonotype was picked up a small number of times. The chain combines TRBV29-1 with TRBJ2-1; 7 nucleotides match TRBD2. The germline V gene encodes CDR1 SQVTM and CDR2 ANQGSEA. Trimming took 3 bases from V and 4 from J; bases not matched to a gene: 12. This CDR3 comprises 16 residues. The CDR3 region has the DNA TGCAGCGTTGAGGGGGGGAGGGCCATCGCTTACAATGAGCAGTTCTTC. Amino acid sequence: CSVEGGRAIAYNEQFF.

This clonotype was detected ten times or more. The chain recombines TRBV7-9 with TRBJ2-2; TRBD1 might be the D (5 bases). CDR3 length equals 13 residues. Trimming removed 4 bases at V and 6 bases at J, with 9 bases between. CDR1 is SEHNR, CDR2 FQNEAQ, per germline (reference sequence). The CDR3 is CASSSQGSGELFF. The CDR3 DNA reads as TGTGCCAGCAGCTCCCAGGGCTCCGGGGAGCTGTTTTTT.

This clonotype was seen only a few times. The chain is built from TRBV20-1 and TRBJ2-7; tentative D call: TRBD2 (6 bases). In germline, CDR1 is DFQATT, CDR2 SNEGSKA (reference sequence). V was shortened by 7 bases and J by 7 bases, with 23 bases between the two germline ends. This CDR3 has 14 residues. The CDR3, as DNA: TGCAGTGAGCTTTCGAGTAGCGGAATGGGGGAGCAGTACTTC. It translates to CSELSSSGMGEQYF.

This clonotype was seen ten or more times. The chain links TRBV7-2 to TRBJ1-2; TRBD1 might be the D (5 bases). Trimming took off 5 bases at V and 7 bases at J, with 20 bases between the two ends. The CDR3 loop spans 15 amino acids. Germline V CDR1 and CDR2: SGHTA, FQGNSA. The CDR3 sequence: CASSTGMQGAGGYTF. The CDR3 DNA is TGTGCCAGCAGCACTGGAATGCAGGGAGCAGGTGGCTACACCTTC.

This clonotype was observed a few times. The chain combines TRBV7-9 with TRBJ2-5; weak D call: TRBD1 (5 bases). The V and J ends lost 4 bases and 5 bases respectively, with 14 bases between them. The CDR3 covers 14 residues. Looked up from germline, CDR1 is SEHNR and CDR2 is FQNEAQ (reference sequence). The CDR3 DNA is TGTGCCAGCAGCTCCAGGGTATTGCGGGAGACCCAGTACTTC. Protein: CASSSRVLRETQYF.

In its sample, this clonotype was seen many times. This sequence joins TRBV7-6 and TRBJ2-2; 8 bases map to TRBD2. The CDR3 spans 17 residues. J was trimmed by 6 bases and V by 3 bases; bases with no gene match: 12. In germline, CDR1 is SGHVS, CDR2 FNYEAQ. The CDR3 DNA is TGTGCCAGCAGCTTGAGGGTAGCGGGACTTGATTCCGGGGAGCTGTTTTTT. The encoded protein is CASSLRVAGLDSGELFF.

This clonotype was recorded at least ten times. The CDR3 DNA reads as TGTGCCAGCAGCTCACCCGGTTTCACAGATACGCAGTATTTT. Translated, it gives CASSSPGFTDTQYF. The V and J genes are TRBV11-2 and TRBJ2-3; unclear D gene. The V end lost 4 bases, the J end lost 2 bases, and 10 bases lay between the germline ends. The germline CDR1 and CDR2 sequences are SGHAT and FQNNGV. The CDR3 is made up of 14 amino acids.

Ten or more counts support this clonotype. V is TRBV7-2 and J is TRBJ1-2; D perhaps matches TRBD1 (6 bases). The CDR3 is 13 residues long. Trimming cost V 4 bases and J 5 bases, with 11 bases left between them. Per germline, CDR1 SGHTA and CDR2 FQGNSA. CDR3 in amino acids: CASSSTGFYGYTF. CDR3 DNA: TGTGCCAGCAGCTCCACAGGGTTTTATGGCTACACCTTC.

V is TRBV29-1 and J is TRBJ1-1; D is unresolved. V shed 6 bases and J shed 4 bases, with 15 bases lying between them. Germline assignment: CDR1 SQVTM and CDR2 ANQGSEA. The CDR3 extends over 13 amino acids. For the CDR3, the DNA is TGCAGCGTGTCTGCTCAACTGGGCACTGAAGCTTTCTTT. It is translated as CSVSAQLGTEAFF.

This clonotype was recorded many times. The chain has TRBV6-1 and TRBJ2-7; a possible D gene is TRBD2 (6 bases). V lost 2 bases to trimming and J lost 1 base, with 12 bases between them. Germline CDR1 MNHNS, CDR2 SASEGT. The CDR3 is made up of 15 amino acids. This CDR3 is CASSESQGGSYEQYF. As DNA, the CDR3 is TGTGCCAGCAGTGAAAGCCAGGGAGGATCCTACGAGCAGTACTTC.